Below, 16 T cell receptor beta chains from the same sample are listed, as sequenced in a study of radiation and T cells in renal cell carcinoma. Method: immunoSEQ multiplex PCR; TCRdb's copy keeps in-frame clones and lacks some. The table shows 120,000 to 150,000 clones, with 88% occurring only once. Noted time point: baseline pretreatment blood. Documented treatment: 15 Gy SBRT to primary tumor, nephrectomy 4 weeks later. The source material was blood, sampled from a patient whose treatment included radiotherapy and nephrectomy. These receptors originate from a woman in her seventies with renal cell carcinoma.

About this clone itself: The junction departs from germline at one end; a sequencing error may be responsible. This chain uses TRBV7-7 with TRBJ2-5; TRBD2 might be the D (5 bases). From germline, CDR1 is SSHAT and CDR2 FNYEAQ (reference sequence). This CDR3 is built from 13 residues. The CDR3: CASSLGSGETQYF. The CDR3 region has the DNA TGTGCTAGCAGCCTGGGGTCGGGGGAGACCCAGTACTTC. The variable domain in full, completed from reference TRBV7-7 and TRBJ2-5, reads GAGVSQSPRYKVTKRGQDVTLRCDPISSHATLYWYQQALGQGPEFLTYFNYEAQPDKSGLPSDRFSAERPEGSISTLTIQRTEQRDSAMYRCASSLGSGETQYFGPGTRLLVL.

The chain uses TRBV10-3 and TRBJ2-2, with D uncertain. Trimming cost V 6 bases and J 1 base, with 3 bases left between them. The CDR3 runs 12 residues. CDR1 is ENHRY and CDR2 is SYGVKD in the germline V gene. CDR3 DNA sequence: TGTGCCATCAGGGAGAACACCGGGGAGCTGTTTTTT. Residues: CAIRENTGELFF.

This clone was counted a few times. This sequence joins TRBV27 and TRBJ1-2; TRBD1 might be the D (6 bases). The CDR3 length is 13 residues. Germline V gene sequence: CDR1 MNHEY, CDR2 SMNVEV (reference sequence). V was cut by 6 bases and J by 8 bases, with 16 bases left in between. The CDR3 sequence is CASRGTGADGYTF. CDR3 coding DNA: TGTGCCAGCAGGGGCACGGGGGCTGACGGCTACACCTTC.

V gene TRBV4-2 combines with J gene TRBJ2-2; D gene ambiguous. Trimming removed 0 bases from V and 2 bases from J, with 10 bases in between. This CDR3 region has 16 residues. The germline gives CDR1 LGHNA, CDR2 YNFKEQ. The CDR3 DNA is TGTGCCAGCAGCCAAGAAGCCCGGCTCAACACCGGGGAGCTGTTTTTT. Protein product: CASSQEARLNTGELFF.

This chain uses TRBV15 with TRBJ1-5; TRBD1 matches at 8 bases. The CDR3 totals 21 residues. Germline V CDR1 and CDR2: LNHNV, YYDKDF (reference sequence). Unmatched junction bases numbered 25, after V lost 5 bases and J lost 4 bases. CDR3 protein: CATSPGGTGWVGGLSNQPQHF. The DNA for the CDR3 is TGTGCCACCAGCCCAGGGGGGACAGGCTGGGTAGGAGGGCTTTCAAATCAGCCCCAGCATTTT.

The genes are TRBV7-8 and TRBJ1-2; TRBD1 is a possible D gene (6 bases). The CDR3 spans 13 residues. CDR1 is SGHVS and CDR2 is FQNEAQ in the germline V gene. V lost 5 bases, J lost 8 bases, and 15 bases lay in between. The CDR3 DNA reads as TGTGCCAGCAGCGTCGACAGGACGGGAGGCTACACCTTC. Amino acid sequence: CASSVDRTGGYTF.

The gene calls are TRBV19 and TRBJ2-2, with TRBD1 identical over 8 bases. V shed 5 bases and J 4 bases; nucleotides not matched to a gene: 12. Germline V gene data show CDR1 as LNHDA and CDR2 as SQIVND (reference sequence). The CDR3 spans 17 residues. The CDR3 here is CASSSDRVGGVTGELFF. CDR3 bases: TGTGCCAGTAGTTCGGACAGGGTAGGGGGAGTCACCGGGGAGCTGTTTTTT. The full variable domain, with the rest looked up from reference TRBV19 and TRBJ2-2, is DGGITQSPKYLFRKEGQNVTLSCEQNLNHDAMYWYRQDPGQGLRLIYYSQIVNDFQKGDIAEGYSVSREKKESFPLTVTSAQKNPTAFYLCASSSDRVGGVTGELFFGEGSRLTVL.

This clone was recorded only once. The chain is built from TRBV19 and TRBJ2-3, with 7 bases that match TRBD1. Germline assignment: CDR1 LNHDA and CDR2 SQIVND (reference sequence). Trimming at V came to 2 bases and at J to 2 bases, leaving 4 bases not matched to a gene. This CDR3 has 15 residues. The CDR3 DNA reads TGTGCCAGTAGTATAACACAGGGGATCACAGATACGCAGTATTTT. As protein: CASSITQGITDTQYF.

The chain combines TRBV14 with TRBJ2-7; 9 bases match TRBD1. This CDR3 has 15 amino acids. Germline V gene lookup returns CDR1 SGHDN and CDR2 FVKESK. V trimming: 6 bases; J trimming: 7 bases; junction bases outside the gene matches: 13. The CDR3 here is CASRGSGTGRMEQYF. Written as DNA, the CDR3 is TGTGCCAGCAGAGGGTCGGGGACAGGGAGAATGGAGCAGTACTTC. The entire variable domain, with the rest obtained from reference TRBV14 and TRBJ2-7, is as follows: EAGVTQFPSHSVIEKGQTVTLRCDPISGHDNLYWYRRVMGKEIKFLLHFVKESKQDESGMPNNRFLAERTGGTYSTLKVQPAELEDSGVYFCASRGSGTGRMEQYFGPGTRLTVT.

The rearrangement uses TRBV5-6 and TRBJ1-2; 7 positions match TRBD1. V lost 6 bases, J lost 1 base, and 12 bases stayed unmatched. The CDR3 runs to 16 residues. Germline CDR1 is SGHDT and CDR2 is YYEEEE. DNA of the CDR3: TGTGCCAGCATCACCCAGGGGGGGGGCTATAACTATGGCTACACCTTC. As protein: CASITQGGGYNYGYTF.

The V gene is TRBV27, the J gene TRBJ2-7, with 12 bases matching TRBD1. Germline CDR1 MNHEY, CDR2 SMNVEV (reference sequence). CDR3 length: 14 amino acids. J gave up 13 bases and V 3 bases, and 10 bases lay outside the gene matches. DNA of the CDR3: TGTGCCAGCAGTTTCTCGGGACAGGGGGCGCCGATATACTTC. Protein: CASSFSGQGAPIYF.

The J gene is TRBJ2-1, the V gene TRBV7-9, with no clear D. V lost 1 base and J lost 8, with 9 bases in between. Germline CDR1 and CDR2: SEHNR and FQNEAQ (reference sequence). CDR3 size: 13 residues. The CDR3 nucleotides read TGTGCCAGCAGCTTAGTTGGAAGGGATGAGCAGTTCTTC. Translating it yields CASSLVGRDEQFF.

This chain uses TRBV7-8 with TRBJ2-1; 7 bases match TRBD1. This CDR3 is 12 amino acids long. Germline values: CDR1 SGHVS, CDR2 FQNEAQ. The ends lost 5 bases at V and 8 bases at J; junction bases unmatched: 3. The CDR3 nucleotides read TGTGCCAGCAGCCGGGACAGCGATGAGCAGTTCTTC. The encoded protein is CASSRDSDEQFF.

Concerning this clone itself: This CDR3 is also generated by other DNA sequences in the sample. V usage is TRBV30 and J usage is TRBJ1-5; TRBD1 matches 7 bases. CDR1 GTSNPN and CDR2 SVGIG come from the germline V gene (reference sequence). The CDR3 is 13 amino acids. Trimming at V came to 2 bases and at J to 7 bases, leaving 5 bases not matched to a gene. CDR3 DNA sequence: TGTGCCTGGAGTCCAGGGGGACGGCAGCCCCAGCATTTT. Its protein product is CAWSPGGRQPQHF.

CDR3 sequence reads: CASSFDIANYGYTF. For the CDR3, the DNA is TGTGCCAGCAGCTTTGACATTGCTAACTATGGCTACACCTTC. The chain carries TRBV7-9 and TRBJ1-2; D gene unclear. V shed 3 bases and J shed 0 bases, with 8 bases lying between them. Germline assignment: CDR1 SEHNR and CDR2 FQNEAQ (reference sequence). The CDR3 is 14 amino acids.

J is TRBJ2-7 and V is TRBV6-6, with D perhaps matching TRBD2 (5 bases). Per germline, CDR1 MNHNY and CDR2 SVGAGI (reference sequence). CDR3 length equals 16 residues. V lost 0 bases, J lost 2 bases, and 14 bases lay in between. The CDR3 protein is CASSYSNWPGTYEQYF. CDR3 sequence (DNA): TGTGCCAGCAGTTACTCGAATTGGCCCGGGACCTACGAGCAGTACTTC.